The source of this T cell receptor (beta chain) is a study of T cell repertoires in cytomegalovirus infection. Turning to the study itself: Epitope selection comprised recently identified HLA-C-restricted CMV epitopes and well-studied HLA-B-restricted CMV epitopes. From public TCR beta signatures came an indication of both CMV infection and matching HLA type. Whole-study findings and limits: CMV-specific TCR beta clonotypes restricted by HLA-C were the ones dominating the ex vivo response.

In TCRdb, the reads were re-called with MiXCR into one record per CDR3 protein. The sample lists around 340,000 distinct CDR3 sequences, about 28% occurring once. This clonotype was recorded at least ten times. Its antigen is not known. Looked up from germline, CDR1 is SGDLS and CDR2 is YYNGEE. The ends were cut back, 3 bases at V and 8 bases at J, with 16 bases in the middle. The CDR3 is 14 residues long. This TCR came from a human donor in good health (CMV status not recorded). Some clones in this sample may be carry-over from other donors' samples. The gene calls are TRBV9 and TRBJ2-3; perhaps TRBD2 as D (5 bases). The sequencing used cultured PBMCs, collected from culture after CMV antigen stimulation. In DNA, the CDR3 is TGTGCCAGCAGCGCCTCACTAGGACGGATTACGCAGTATTTT. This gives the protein CASSASLGRITQYF.